The clone carrying this T cell receptor (beta chain) has ten or more counts. Its antigen is still unknown. This sample was included in a study of molecular identifiers for immune sequencing clone quantification. Study-wide findings and caveats: Clones that had above 20 RNA copies took up over 99% of effector molecules but under 1% in naive cells.

TCRdb processed the PCR reads anew with MiXCR; each CDR3 protein has one entry. The top ten clones hold roughly 0.99% of a sample with about 35,000 distinct CDR3 sequences, approximately 19% of them seen once. A CD8+CD4-CCR7+CD45RA+ phenotype served as the sorting definition for naive CD8 T cells. The sample was naive CD8+ T cells from blood, with Jurkat cell RNA spiked in. The subset is: FACS-sorted CD8+CD4-CCR7+CD45RA+ naive T cells. The TCR sequence derives from a human donor in good health. Some libraries in this study had Jurkat cell RNA spiked in.

CDR3 sequence: CSVEGVSSTDTQYF. The CDR3 coding sequence is TGCAGCGTTGAAGGAGTCAGCAGCACAGATACGCAGTATTTT. The chain combines TRBV29-1 with TRBJ2-3; D gene ambiguous. This CDR3 has 14 residues. Germline CDR1 SQVTM, CDR2 ANQGSEA. Between the trimmed V and J ends, which lost 1 base and 0 bases, there was a span of 8 bases.